This T cell receptor (beta chain) emerged from a study of T cells after yellow fever vaccination. Template switching with 5'RACE generated the TCR cDNA and added a universal primer site and UMIs. TCRdb ran MiXCR on the 5' RACE reads and lists one entry per CDR3 protein. Here the sample spans around 530,000 distinct CDR3 sequences, approximately 16% being singletons. To note about this clonotype: The antigen is not known.

From germline, CDR1 is LGHNA and CDR2 YSLEER. V was shortened by 0 bases and J by 0 bases, with 9 bases between the two germline ends. The CDR3 is 16 residues long. General study results and limits: CD4 and CD8 compartments shared a small share of clonotypes, likely from convergent recombination. Once the booster was given, most primary-vaccination clones reappeared, at more than 95% for CD4 and over 75% for CD8. When the response was secondary, it was weaker but reached its peak faster, day 5 versus 15.

This clonotype was obtained from a man younger than 35 who received the YFV17D yellow fever vaccine. The sample here was PBMCs, taken less than 6 days after the first yellow fever vaccination. V and J are TRBV4-3 and TRBJ1-3; a weak D match, TRBD1 (5 bases). The DNA for the CDR3 is TGCGCCAGCAGCCAAGAAATGGGGGGCTCTGGAAACACCATATATTTT. It encodes CASSQEMGGSGNTIYF.